This TCR beta chain stems from a study of T cells in Graves' hyperthyroidism and ophthalmopathy. Exclusion followed for patients with uncontrolled infection, other autoimmune disease, pregnancy or lactation. Diagnoses were made from clinical symptoms, serum measures (thyroxine and TRAb), thyroid ultrasound and orbital computed tomography. CDR1 and CDR2 (germline): LNHNV, YYDKDF (reference sequence). Trimming stripped 4 bases from V and 6 bases from J, with 16 bases between. CDR3 length equals 15 residues. RNA transcripts served as the template for amplifying TCR beta CDR3 regions. First-round RT-PCR of the TCR CDR3 relied on the HTBI primer set. TCRdb ran MiXCR on the multiplex PCR reads and lists one entry per CDR3 protein. Of 700,000 or so distinct CDR3 sequences listed, 16% were seen once; the top ten hold under 9.5%.

Sequencing was carried out using blood. This chain links TRBV15 with TRBJ1-5; D is ambiguous. The clonotype originates from a man between 18 and 29 years old with Graves' hyperthyroidism. CDR3: CATSKDVQEGQPQHF. CDR3 nucleotides: TGTGCCACCAGCAAGGACGTTCAAGAAGGTCAGCCCCAGCATTTT.